This is a list of T cell receptor beta chains from one sample in a study of response to subunit inactivated influenza vaccine. Each CDR3 protein gets one entry after TCRdb re-called the RT-PCR reads with MiXCR. The table has around 760,000 distinct CDR3 sequences, roughly 13% seen once. Here the sequenced sample was PBMCs from blood, taken around two weeks before vaccination. Every receptor here comes from a man aged 50-59 years who received an inactivated influenza vaccine. Both conserved end residues are part of each CDR3. D genes are given only for firm matches. Not all rows give a size; the values are once, few, many and, for expanded clones, a class.

size,D,J,V,DNA,CDR3
-,-,TRBJ1-4,TRBV7-8,TGTGCCAGCAGCTTAGGGTGGAGTGGCAGAAGTAATGAAAAACTGTTTTTT,CASSLGWSGRSNEKLFF
few,-,TRBJ2-2,TRBV25-1,TGTGCCAGCAGGAAACAGGGGACTCCCGGGGAGCTGTTTTTT,CASRKQGTPGELFF
-,TRBD2,TRBJ2-7,TRBV12-3/TRBV12-4,TGTGCCAGCGCCCTAGCGGGGAACTACGAGCAGTACTTC,CASALAGNYEQYF
-,TRBD1,TRBJ1-6,TRBV20-1,TGCAGTGCCCCGGACAGGGACAATAATTCACCCCTCCACTTT,CSAPDRDNNSPLHF
-,-,TRBJ2-3,TRBV27,TGTGCCAGCAGTTTATCGATTGGGTGGGTCACAGATACGCAGTATTTT,CASSLSIGWVTDTQYF
-,-,TRBJ1-5,TRBV29-1,TGCAGCGTTGAAGATCGAGGGGCAGGGGAGCCCCAGCATTTT,CSVEDRGAGEPQHF
-,TRBD1,TRBJ2-7,TRBV28,TGTGCCAGCAGCTCACTCGGGACAGCTACCTACGAGCAGTACTTC,CASSSLGTATYEQYF
-,TRBD1,TRBJ1-1,TRBV7-2,TGTGCCAGCAGCCCCCATGGACAGGGCCTGACTGAAGCTTTCTTT,CASSPHGQGLTEAFF
-,TRBD2,TRBJ2-2,TRBV3-1,TGTGCCAGCAGCCTAGGACTAGCTTCGAACACCGGGGAGCTGTTTTTT,CASSLGLASNTGELFF
-,TRBD1,TRBJ2-7,TRBV5-1,TGCGCCAGCAGCACATTGAACCGGGACAGCTCCTACGAGCAGTACTTC,CASSTLNRDSSYEQYF
-,-,TRBJ2-2,TRBV2,TGTGCCAGCAGTGGAGGGACGAACACCGGGGAGCTGTTTTTT,CASSGGTNTGELFF
few,-,TRBJ1-2,TRBV2,TGTGCCAGCACCGAGGGTGGCGGCTACACCTTC,CASTEGGGYTF
-,TRBD1,TRBJ2-1,TRBV10-3,TGTGCCATCAGTGATATCTTAGGACAGGGGACCTACAATGAGCAGTTCTTC,CAISDILGQGTYNEQFF
many,TRBD1,TRBJ1-6,TRBV6-5,TGTGCCAGCAGTTACTGGGGGACAGAGAATAATTCACCCCTCCACTTT,CASSYWGTENNSPLHF
few,TRBD2,TRBJ2-5,TRBV11-2,TGTGCCAGCAGCTTTTTCTGGACGGGAGGGCAGGGGTTGGAGACCCAGTACTTC,CASSFFWTGGQGLETQYF
few,-,TRBJ2-3,TRBV20-1,TGCAGTGCTAACCGCGAAACAGATACGCAGTATTTT,CSANRETDTQYF
few,TRBD1,TRBJ2-3,TRBV28,TGTGCCAGCAATCCGAGGACAGGGATCAGCACAGATACGCAGTATTTT,CASNPRTGISTDTQYF
few,TRBD1,TRBJ1-4,TRBV4-3,TGCGCCAGCAGCCATACAGGGGTAGGAAATGAAAAACTGTTTTTT,CASSHTGVGNEKLFF
few,-,TRBJ1-3,TRBV12-3/TRBV12-4,TGTGCCAGCAGTTTAGTGAACACCATATATTTT,CASSLVNTIYF
few,-,TRBJ2-3,TRBV4-3,TGCGCCAGCAGCCAAATGGGGGGGGCTGCCACAGATACGCAGTATTTT,CASSQMGGAATDTQYF